The next 26 T cell receptor beta chains were all read from a single sample in a study of CD8 T cells in ankylosing spondylitis. TCRdb itself ran the 5' RACE reads through MiXCR, one entry per CDR3 protein. The table shows 450,000 to 550,000 distinct CDR3 sequences, with less than 6% occurring only once. Study-wide findings and caveats: One TCR beta motif, made up of about 8 highly homologous variants, appeared characteristic of ankylosing spondylitis blood.

These receptors are not linked to any known antigen. The specimen was blood, either unsorted or a sorted T cell fraction (not recorded which). Receptors were obtained from a male donor with ankylosing spondylitis.

This clonotype has at least ten counts. The rearrangement joins TRBV5-1 to TRBJ2-7; 9 bases fit TRBD1. The germline V gene has CDR1 SGHRS and CDR2 YFSETQ. V lost 1 base, J lost 5 bases, and 4 bases stayed unmatched. The CDR3 runs to 14 residues. This CDR3 is CASSLWGTGHEQYF. The CDR3 DNA follows: TGCGCCAGCAGCTTGTGGGGGACAGGGCACGAGCAGTACTTC.

The table lists this clonotype with many counts. CDR3: CASSLAGQRYNEQFF. CDR3 bases: TGCGCCAGCAGCTTGGCGGGGCAGAGGTACAATGAGCAGTTCTTC. The gene calls are TRBV5-1 and TRBJ2-1; D tentatively reads TRBD1 or TRBD2 (5 bases each). Trimming stripped 0 bases from V and 4 bases from J, with 11 bases between. CDR1 is SGHRS and CDR2 is YFSETQ in the germline V gene. The CDR3 runs to 15 residues.

The chain employs TRBV28 and TRBJ2-2; D is possibly TRBD1 (6 bases). V lost 4 bases and J 1 base, leaving 19 bases between the germline ends. CDR1 is MDHEN and CDR2 is SYDVKM in the germline V gene. This CDR3 has 18 amino acids. The CDR3 here is CASSSAGTSGVNTGELFF. The DNA for the CDR3 is TGTGCCAGCAGTTCCGCCGGGACATCAGGGGTGAACACCGGGGAGCTGTTTTTT. The full variable domain, its missing parts supplied by reference TRBV28 and TRBJ2-2, is DVKVTQSSRYLVKRTGEKVFLECVQDMDHENMFWYRQDPGLGLRLIYFSYDVKMKEKGDIPEGYSVSREKKERFSLILESASTNQTSMYLCASSSAGTSGVNTGELFFGEGSRLTVL.

Many counts were recorded for this clonotype. The rearrangement joins TRBV9 to TRBJ2-2; no reliable D call. From germline, CDR1 is SGDLS and CDR2 YYNGEE. The ends were cut back, 7 bases at V and 4 bases at J, with 8 bases in the middle. The CDR3 contains 12 residues. CDR3 coding DNA: TGTGCCAGCTCCGTCCTCACCGGGGAGCTGTTTTTT. Its translation is CASSVLTGELFF.

The count of this clonotype is one. Because the CDR3 is missing its conserved closing phenylalanine or tryptophan, this is likely a read error. The gene calls are TRBV14 and TRBJ2-5, with unresolved D. This CDR3 has 15 residues. V shed 1 base and J shed 2 bases, with 11 bases lying between them. Per germline, CDR1 SGHDN and CDR2 FVKESK. The CDR3 loop is CASSQGGWRQETQYL. Here the CDR3 DNA reads TGTGCCAGCAGCCAAGGAGGTTGGCGGCAAGAGACCCAGTACCTC.

In this sample, this clonotype turned up many times. This chain connects TRBV6-2 or TRBV6-3 to TRBJ2-5; 7 bases match TRBD2. The ends lost 7 bases at V and 4 bases at J; junction bases unmatched: 15. The length of the CDR3 is 16 residues. Germline values: CDR1 MNHEY, CDR2 SVGEGT. The chain's CDR3 is CASTDGGRGDGETQYF. The CDR3 coding sequence is TGTGCCAGCACCGATGGAGGGAGGGGTGATGGAGAGACCCAGTACTTC.

This clonotype was counted a few times. V gene TRBV10-3 combines with J gene TRBJ2-2; D may be TRBD1 or TRBD2 (6 bases each). Per germline, CDR1 ENHRY and CDR2 SYGVKD. V lost 2 bases and J lost 7, with 20 bases in between. The CDR3 length is 17 residues. CDR3 residues: CAISEPLYQGRNGELFF. CDR3 nucleotide sequence: TGTGCCATCAGTGAGCCCCTGTACCAGGGGAGGAACGGGGAGCTGTTTTTT.

This clonotype has more than one count but fewer than ten. The chain links TRBV6-5 to TRBJ1-1; no definite D call. V was pared by 3 bases and J by 6 bases, with 14 bases between. In germline, CDR1 is MNHEY, CDR2 SVGAGI. The CDR3 spans 14 residues. The CDR3 sequence is CASSYEVWIPEAFF. CDR3 DNA: TGTGCCAGCAGTTATGAGGTTTGGATTCCTGAAGCTTTCTTT.

At least ten counts were recorded for this clonotype. This chain joins TRBV18 and TRBJ1-2; 9 bases map to TRBD1. The CDR3 is made up of 15 amino acids. Germline V gene sequence: CDR1 KGHSH, CDR2 LQKENI. The V segment lost 2 bases and the J segment 5 bases; nucleotides outside the gene matches: 6. The CDR3 DNA sequence: TGTGCCAGCTCACCAGGGACAGGGCCTGCTTATGGCTACACCTTC. Translation gives CASSPGTGPAYGYTF.

In regard to this clonotype: The junction shows a germline mismatch at one end, possibly a read error. This chain links TRBV20-1 with TRBJ2-5, with 10 bases that match TRBD2. This CDR3 region has 16 residues. The V gene's germline CDR1 is DFQATT and CDR2 SNEGSKA (reference sequence). CDR3 coding DNA: TGCTGTGCTAGATTTAGGCAGCGGGGGGGCGGAGAGACCCAGTACTTC. Translation gives CCARFRQRGGGETQYF.

This clonotype has just a few counts. The chain couples TRBV20-1 to TRBJ2-1, with 12 bases lining up with TRBD2. CDR1 is DFQATT and CDR2 is SNEGSKA in the germline V gene (reference sequence). The CDR3 is 17 residues long. J gave up 4 bases and V 1 base, and 8 bases lay outside the gene matches. The CDR3 nucleotides read TGCAGTGCTAGAGGGTGGACTAGCGGGGTCCAATACAATGAGCAGTTCTTC. Its translation: CSARGWTSGVQYNEQFF.

This clonotype was found many times. V is TRBV29-1 and J is TRBJ2-4, with D hard to call. Germline V lookup: CDR1 SQVTM, CDR2 ANQGSEA. Trimming took off 5 bases at V and 5 bases at J, with 4 bases between the two ends. This CDR3 spans 10 amino acids. The CDR3 sequence is CSVRENIQYF. The DNA for the CDR3 is TGCAGCGTTCGGGAAAACATTCAGTACTTC. The entire variable domain, with the rest obtained from reference TRBV29-1 and TRBJ2-4, is as follows: SAVISQKPSRDICQRGTSLTIQCQVDSQVTMMFWYRQQPGQSLTLIATANQGSEATYESGFVIDKFPISRPNLTFSTLTVSNMSPEDSSIYLCSVRENIQYFGAGTRLSVL.

This clonotype occurred many times. V gene TRBV3-1 combines with J gene TRBJ1-2, with D unresolved. V was trimmed by 7 bases and J by 2 bases, leaving 14 bases between them. CDR3 size: 14 residues. In germline, CDR1 is LGHDT, CDR2 YNNKEL (reference sequence). CDR3 DNA sequence: TGTGCCAGCACCTCGGACGGCACGAACTATGGCTACACCTTC. Translation gives CASTSDGTNYGYTF.

Ten or more counts support this clonotype. The rearrangement links TRBV24-1 to TRBJ2-1; no firm D call. The CDR3 runs to 11 residues. The V gene's germline CDR1 is KGHDR and CDR2 SFDVKD. V lost 6 bases and J 8 bases, leaving 7 bases between the germline ends. This CDR3 reads CATSTIYEQFF. DNA of the CDR3: TGTGCCACCAGTACAATATATGAGCAGTTCTTC.

This clonotype has more than one count but fewer than ten. V gene TRBV11-2 combines with J gene TRBJ2-1, with 7 bases aligning to TRBD2. Germline CDR1 SGHAT, CDR2 FQNNGV. The ends lost 2 bases at V and 2 bases at J; junction bases unmatched: 12. There are 18 residues in the CDR3. This CDR3 reads CASSLTGTTQTAYNEQFF. The CDR3 coding sequence is TGTGCCAGCAGCTTAACCGGGACTACCCAGACCGCCTACAATGAGCAGTTCTTC.

This clonotype has at least ten counts. This chain links TRBV18 with TRBJ2-7; D is perhaps TRBD1 or TRBD2 (5 bases each). CDR1 KGHSH and CDR2 LQKENI come from the germline V gene. This CDR3 has 14 residues. V was cut by 3 bases and J by 2 bases, with 11 bases left in between. The CDR3 nucleotides read TGTGCCAGCTCACCCCCCAGGGACCCCTACGAGCAGTACTTC. Protein: CASSPPRDPYEQYF.

The sample holds a few counts of this clonotype. The V and J genes are TRBV4-2 and TRBJ1-1; tentatively, D is TRBD1 (5 bases). V was cut by 0 bases and J by 5 bases, with 13 bases left in between. The CDR3 is 15 residues long. Germline V gene data show CDR1 as LGHNA and CDR2 as YNFKEQ. CDR3 coding DNA: TGTGCCAGCAGCCAAGAAATCCGGGGGAGGACTGAAGCTTTCTTT. Translated: CASSQEIRGRTEAFF.

This clonotype showed up many times. The genes are TRBV20-1 and TRBJ2-3, with D tentatively TRBD2 (6 bases). V lost 2 bases and J 6 bases, leaving 6 bases between the germline ends. Per the germline V gene, CDR1 is DFQATT and CDR2 is SNEGSKA (reference sequence). This CDR3 region has 11 residues. The CDR3 nucleotides read TGCAGTGCTAGAAGCGGGGATACGCAGTATTTT. This translates into CSARSGDTQYF.

V gene TRBV4-1 combines with J gene TRBJ2-1; D may be TRBD1 or TRBD2 (5 bases each). There are 15 residues in the CDR3. V lost 4 bases and J lost 8, with 18 bases in between. The germline V gene encodes CDR1 MGHRA and CDR2 YSYEKL. CDR3 nucleotide sequence: TGCGCCAGCAGCCGAGCCGGGACCGCGGGCCATGAGCAGTTCTTC. This translates into CASSRAGTAGHEQFF.

The table lists this clonotype with many counts. The CDR3 DNA follows: TGCAGCTTCTCGGGACATCCAAACACAGATACGCAGTATTTT. Translation gives CSFSGHPNTDTQYF. This chain connects TRBV29-1 to TRBJ2-3, with D possibly matching TRBD1 (6 bases). This CDR3 comprises 14 residues. Trimming left V 8 bases short and J 2 bases short, with 17 bases between. CDR1 and CDR2 from the germline V gene are SQVTM and ANQGSEA.

The chain is built from TRBV4-2 and TRBJ2-2; TRBD1 aligns across 9 bases. V shed 4 bases and J 7 bases; nucleotides not matched to a gene: 13. CDR1 and CDR2 from the germline V gene are LGHNA and YNFKEQ. This CDR3 has 17 amino acids. The CDR3 sequence is CASSRGDRVGRGGELFF. CDR3 bases: TGTGCCAGCAGCCGGGGGGACAGGGTCGGCCGCGGCGGGGAGCTGTTTTTT.

On this clonotype: A read error may be the cause here, since a much bigger clone is one base away. The chain is built from TRBV3-1 and TRBJ2-4; 8 bases align to TRBD2. Germline V gene lookup returns CDR1 LGHDT and CDR2 YNNKEL (reference sequence). The CDR3 spans 16 residues. The CDR3 protein is CASSSVAGLAKKIQYF. For the CDR3, the DNA is TGTGCCAGCAGCTCCGTAGCGGGATTAGCCAAAAAGATTCAGTACTTC.

This clonotype was recorded a few times. The chain links TRBV12-3 or TRBV12-4 to TRBJ2-2; perhaps TRBD1 as D (5 bases). The CDR3 has 16 amino acids. V was pared by 4 bases and J by 4 bases, with 16 bases between. CDR3 in amino acids: CASSSPGDTGTGELFF. Written as DNA, the CDR3 is TGTGCCAGCAGTTCCCCCGGAGATACAGGCACCGGGGAGCTGTTTTTT.

In its sample, this clonotype was seen many times. The genes are TRBV9 and TRBJ2-5; 10 positions match TRBD1. Trimming took 4 bases from V and 4 from J; bases not matched to a gene: 13. This CDR3 is 17 amino acids long. Germline CDR1 and CDR2: SGDLS and YYNGEE. The CDR3 bases are TGTGCCAGCAGCCGCGGACAGGGGGAATTTGAGGGAGAGACCCAGTACTTC. It codes for CASSRGQGEFEGETQYF.

Many counts were recorded for this clonotype. The rearrangement uses TRBV11-2 and TRBJ2-4; TRBD2 matches 8 bases. CDR3 length equals 17 residues. After removal of 3 bases from V and 0 bases from J, the junction contained 7 bases not matched to a gene. Germline V gives CDR1 SGHAT, CDR2 FQNNGV. This chain's CDR3 is CASSFFREGLAKNIQYF. CDR3 in DNA: TGTGCCAGCAGCTTTTTCCGGGAGGGCCTAGCCAAAAACATTCAGTACTTC.

This clonotype was seen at least ten times. This chain uses TRBV29-1 with TRBJ2-2; D remains ambiguous. This CDR3 contains 15 residues. Germline CDR1 is SQVTM and CDR2 is ANQGSEA. Deletions cut 0 bases from V and 0 bases from J, with 8 bases between. The CDR3 spells CSVEDWPSNTGELFF. The DNA of the CDR3 is TGCAGCGTTGAAGACTGGCCGTCGAACACCGGGGAGCTGTTTTTT.